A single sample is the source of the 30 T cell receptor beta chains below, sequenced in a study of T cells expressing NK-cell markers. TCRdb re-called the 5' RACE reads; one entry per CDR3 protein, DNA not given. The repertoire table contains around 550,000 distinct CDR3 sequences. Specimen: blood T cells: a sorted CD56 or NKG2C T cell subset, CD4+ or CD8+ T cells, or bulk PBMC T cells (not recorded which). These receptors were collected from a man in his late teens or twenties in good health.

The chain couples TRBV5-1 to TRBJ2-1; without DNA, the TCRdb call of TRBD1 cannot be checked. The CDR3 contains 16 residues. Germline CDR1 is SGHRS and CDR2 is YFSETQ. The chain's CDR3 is CASSPGSLRSYNEQFF.

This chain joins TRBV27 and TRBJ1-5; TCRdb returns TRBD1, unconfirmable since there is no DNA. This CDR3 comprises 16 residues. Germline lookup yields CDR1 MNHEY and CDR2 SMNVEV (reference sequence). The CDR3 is CASSSRGTVSNQPQHF.

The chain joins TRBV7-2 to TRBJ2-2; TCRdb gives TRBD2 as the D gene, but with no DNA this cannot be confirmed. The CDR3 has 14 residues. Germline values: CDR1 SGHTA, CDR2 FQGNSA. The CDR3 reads CASIQPSAGRELFF.

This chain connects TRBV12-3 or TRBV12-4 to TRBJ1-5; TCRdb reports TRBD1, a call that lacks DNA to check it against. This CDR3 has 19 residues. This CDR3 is CASSWGSGQRTYSNQPQHF.

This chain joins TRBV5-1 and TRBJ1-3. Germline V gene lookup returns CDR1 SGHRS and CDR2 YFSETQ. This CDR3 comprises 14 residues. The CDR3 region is CASAQEKSGNTIYF.

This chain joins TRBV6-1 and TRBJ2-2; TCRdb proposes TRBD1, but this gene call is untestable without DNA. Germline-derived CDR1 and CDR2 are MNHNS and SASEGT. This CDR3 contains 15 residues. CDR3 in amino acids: CASTLFTGSTGELFF.

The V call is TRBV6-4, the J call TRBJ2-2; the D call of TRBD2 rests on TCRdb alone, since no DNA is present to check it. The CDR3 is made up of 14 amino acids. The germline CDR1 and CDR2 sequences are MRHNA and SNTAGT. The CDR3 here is CASSELADTGELFF.

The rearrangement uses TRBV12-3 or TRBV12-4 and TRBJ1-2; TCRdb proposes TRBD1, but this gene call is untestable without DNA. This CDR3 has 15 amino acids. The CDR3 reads CASSPGTGGAYGYTF.

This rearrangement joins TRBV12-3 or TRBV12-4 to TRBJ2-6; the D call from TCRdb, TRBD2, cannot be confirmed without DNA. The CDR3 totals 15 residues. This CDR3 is CASTRTRSGANVLTF.

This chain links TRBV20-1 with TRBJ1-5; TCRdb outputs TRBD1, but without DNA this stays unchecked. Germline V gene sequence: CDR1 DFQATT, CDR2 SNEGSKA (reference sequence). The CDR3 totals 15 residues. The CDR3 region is CSARAIRGDGRPQHF.

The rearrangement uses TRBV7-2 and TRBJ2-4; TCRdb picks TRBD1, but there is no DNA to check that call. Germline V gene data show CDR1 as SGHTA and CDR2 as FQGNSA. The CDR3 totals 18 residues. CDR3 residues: CASSLGSAGAAAKNIQYF.

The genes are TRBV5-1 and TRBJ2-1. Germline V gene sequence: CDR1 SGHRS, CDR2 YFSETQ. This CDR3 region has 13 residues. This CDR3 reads CASSLARGNEQFF.

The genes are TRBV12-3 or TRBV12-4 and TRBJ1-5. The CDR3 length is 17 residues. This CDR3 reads CASSLRVAEVSDQPQHF.

This CDR3 reads CSARRDSSYEQYF. The rearrangement uses TRBV20-1 and TRBJ2-7; the D call from TCRdb, TRBD1, cannot be confirmed without DNA. The CDR3 consists of 13 residues. Per the germline V gene, CDR1 is DFQATT and CDR2 is SNEGSKA (reference sequence).

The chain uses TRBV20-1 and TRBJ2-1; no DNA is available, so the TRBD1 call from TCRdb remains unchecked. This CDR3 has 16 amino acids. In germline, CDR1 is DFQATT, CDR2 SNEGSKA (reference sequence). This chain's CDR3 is CSALKGGRGVGNEQFF.

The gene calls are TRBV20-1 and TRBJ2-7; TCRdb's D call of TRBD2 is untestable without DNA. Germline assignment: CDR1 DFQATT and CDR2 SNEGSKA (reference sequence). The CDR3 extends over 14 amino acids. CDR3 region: CSARGPDLPSEQYF.

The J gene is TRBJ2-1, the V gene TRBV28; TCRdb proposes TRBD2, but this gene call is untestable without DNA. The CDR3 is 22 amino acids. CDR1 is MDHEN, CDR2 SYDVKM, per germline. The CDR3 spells CASSSPTGTSGTPGGSYNEQFF. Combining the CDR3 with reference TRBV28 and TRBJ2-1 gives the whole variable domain DVKVTQSSRYLVKRTGEKVFLECVQDMDHENMFWYRQDPGLGLRLIYFSYDVKMKEKGDIPEGYSVSREKKERFSLILESASTNQTSMYLCASSSPTGTSGTPGGSYNEQFFGPGTRLTVL.

The CDR3 sequence is CAISESARGVEQYF. The chain employs TRBV10-3 and TRBJ2-7; TCRdb selects TRBD1, and the lack of DNA leaves this call unchecked. This CDR3 has 14 amino acids. The V gene's germline CDR1 is ENHRY and CDR2 SYGVKD.

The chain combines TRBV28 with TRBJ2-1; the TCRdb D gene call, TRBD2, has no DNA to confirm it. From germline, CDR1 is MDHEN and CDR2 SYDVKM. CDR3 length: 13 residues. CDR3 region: CASSSILAGEQFF.

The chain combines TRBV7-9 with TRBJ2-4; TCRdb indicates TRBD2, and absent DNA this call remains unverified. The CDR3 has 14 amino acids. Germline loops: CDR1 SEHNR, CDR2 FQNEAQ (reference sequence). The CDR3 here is CASSPPVTKNIQYF.

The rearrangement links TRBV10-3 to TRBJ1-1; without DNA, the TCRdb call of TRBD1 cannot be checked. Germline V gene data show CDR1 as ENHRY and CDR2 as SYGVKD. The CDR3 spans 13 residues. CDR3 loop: CAISDRGRDEAFF.

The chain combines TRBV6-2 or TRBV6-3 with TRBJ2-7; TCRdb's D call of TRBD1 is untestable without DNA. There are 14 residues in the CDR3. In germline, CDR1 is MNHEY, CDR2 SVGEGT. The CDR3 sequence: CASSYEGTRDEQYF.

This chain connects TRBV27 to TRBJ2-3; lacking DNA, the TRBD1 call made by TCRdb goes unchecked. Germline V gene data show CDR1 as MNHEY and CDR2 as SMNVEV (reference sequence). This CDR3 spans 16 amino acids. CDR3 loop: CASSLSQGRRTNTQYF.

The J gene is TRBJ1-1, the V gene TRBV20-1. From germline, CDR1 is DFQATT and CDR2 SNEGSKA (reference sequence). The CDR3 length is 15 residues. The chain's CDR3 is CSARDLQLGRTEAFF.

The CDR3 reads CSVPPGHGTDTQYF. The genes are TRBV29-1 and TRBJ2-3; TCRdb proposes TRBD1, but this gene call is untestable without DNA. Germline CDR1 SQVTM, CDR2 ANQGSEA. The CDR3 contains 14 residues.

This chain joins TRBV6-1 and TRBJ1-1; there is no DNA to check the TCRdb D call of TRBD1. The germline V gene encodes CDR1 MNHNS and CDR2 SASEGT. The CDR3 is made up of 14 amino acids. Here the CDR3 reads CASSATGGGTEAFF.

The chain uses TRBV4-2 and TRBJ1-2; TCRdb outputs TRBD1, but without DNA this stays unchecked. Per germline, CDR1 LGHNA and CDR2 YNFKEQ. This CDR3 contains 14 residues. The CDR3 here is CASSRGQGQTGYTF.

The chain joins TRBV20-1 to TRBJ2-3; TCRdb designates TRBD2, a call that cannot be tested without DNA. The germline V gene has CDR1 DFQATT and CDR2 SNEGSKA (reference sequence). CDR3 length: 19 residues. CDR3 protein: CSARGTSGRAPQPTDTQYF.

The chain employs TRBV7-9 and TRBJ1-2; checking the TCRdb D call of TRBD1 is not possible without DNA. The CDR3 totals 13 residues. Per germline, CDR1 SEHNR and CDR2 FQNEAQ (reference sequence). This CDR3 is CASSQNGPDGYTF.

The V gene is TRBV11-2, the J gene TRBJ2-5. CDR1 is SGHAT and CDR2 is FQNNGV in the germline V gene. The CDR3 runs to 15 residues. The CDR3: CASSLWNTIQETQYF. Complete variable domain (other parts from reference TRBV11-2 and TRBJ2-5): EAGVAQSPRYKIIEKRQSVAFWCNPISGHATLYWYQQILGQGPKLLIQFQNNGVVDDSQLPKDRFSAERLKGVDSTLKIQPAKLEDSAVYLCASSLWNTIQETQYFGPGTRLLVL.